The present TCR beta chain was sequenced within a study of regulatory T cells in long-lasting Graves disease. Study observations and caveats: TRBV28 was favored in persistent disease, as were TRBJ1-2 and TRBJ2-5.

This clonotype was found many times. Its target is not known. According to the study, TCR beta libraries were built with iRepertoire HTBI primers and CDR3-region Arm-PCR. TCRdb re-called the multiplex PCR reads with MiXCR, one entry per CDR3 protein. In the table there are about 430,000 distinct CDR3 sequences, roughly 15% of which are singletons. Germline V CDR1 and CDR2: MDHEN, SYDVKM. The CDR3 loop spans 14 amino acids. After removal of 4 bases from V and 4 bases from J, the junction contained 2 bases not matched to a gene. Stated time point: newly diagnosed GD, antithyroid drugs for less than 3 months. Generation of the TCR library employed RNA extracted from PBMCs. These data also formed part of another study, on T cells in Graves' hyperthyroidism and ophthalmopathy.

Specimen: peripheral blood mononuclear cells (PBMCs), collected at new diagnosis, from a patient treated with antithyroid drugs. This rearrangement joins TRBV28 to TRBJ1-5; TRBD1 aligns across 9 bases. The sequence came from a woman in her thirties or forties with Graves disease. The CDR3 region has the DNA TGTGCCAGCAGTTCCGGACAGGGGAATCAGCCCCAGCATTTT. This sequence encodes CASSSGQGNQPQHF.